Many counts were recorded for the clone carrying this T cell receptor (beta chain). Its antigen is not identified. Genomic DNA templated the TCR beta VDJ and CDR3 profiling. TCRdb redid the calling of the reads with MiXCR, one entry per CDR3 protein. The sample holds around 250,000 distinct CDR3 sequences; around 60% are singletons and the top ten take approximately 8.2%. These data come from a study of CD8+CD57+ T cells in acquired aplastic anemia. As for the study in general: An average of about 3.4 ug of DNA was obtained from sorted CD4+ and CD8+ cells.

Germline CDR1 and CDR2: DFQATT and SNEGSKA (reference sequence). The CDR3 length is 14 residues. V was pared by 5 bases and J by 4 bases, with 17 bases between. Study results and caveats: Any difference that existed in CD8+ Simpson's diversity between patients and controls was not significant. The same twenty-nine CD8+ CDR3 sequences occurred in patients and in controls.

The sequence was collected from a human donor with severe aplastic anemia or a healthy control (not recorded which). Sequenced material: sorted CD4+, CD8+, or CD8+CD57+ T cells (not recorded which) from PBMCs. This rearrangement joins TRBV20-1 to TRBJ2-5, with D tentatively TRBD2 (5 bases). DNA of the CDR3: TGCAGTGCTCGCCACACACTAGTTTTAGAGACCCAGTACTTC. It encodes CSARHTLVLETQYF.